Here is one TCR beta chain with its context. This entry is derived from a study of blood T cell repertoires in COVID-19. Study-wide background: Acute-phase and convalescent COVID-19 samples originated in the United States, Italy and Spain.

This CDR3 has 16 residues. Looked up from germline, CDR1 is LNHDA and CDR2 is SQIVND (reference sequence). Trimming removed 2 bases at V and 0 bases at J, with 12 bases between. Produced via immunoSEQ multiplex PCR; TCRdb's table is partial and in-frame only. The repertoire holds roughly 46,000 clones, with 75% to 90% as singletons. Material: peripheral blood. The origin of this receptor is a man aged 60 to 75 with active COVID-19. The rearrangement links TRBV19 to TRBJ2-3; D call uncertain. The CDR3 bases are TGTGCCAGTAGTATACAGGTCCTTACTAGCACAGATACGCAGTATTTT. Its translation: CASSIQVLTSTDTQYF.